This TCR beta chain is drawn from a study of vaccination effects on CD4 cells after COVID-19. With 0 bases removed from V and 5 bases from J, the gap between germline ends came to 10 bases. The CDR3 loop spans 15 amino acids. Germline V lookup: CDR1 SGHDN, CDR2 FVKESK. A note on this clone: The antigen is not known.

An approximately nine-day culture period preceded the isolation of CD4+ T cells. Participants got two doses of BNT162b2 or mRNA-1273 vaccine. According to the study, vaccine recipients showed no prior SARS-CoV-2 infection and negative nucleocapsid antibodies. Cultures received IL-2 medium that replaced half the medium on days 3 and 7. This table comes from immunoSEQ multiplex PCR, and its TCRdb copy is limited to in-frame clones, with some not included. Counted here are approximately 70,000 clones, nearly 75% occurring once; the ten biggest clones make up roughly 2.1%. Study observations and caveats: Nearly all vaccine-induced clones in healthy recipients recognized only SARS-CoV-2.

The sequenced sample was CD4+ T cells from PBMCs cultured without peptide, obtained after COVID-19 vaccination. This clonotype originated in a human donor who received a COVID-19 vaccine. The rearrangement joins TRBV14 to TRBJ2-2; D gene uncertain. CDR3 loop: CASSQDSIKTGELFF. The DNA of the CDR3 is TGTGCCAGCAGCCAAGATTCGATTAAAACCGGGGAGCTGTTTTTT.